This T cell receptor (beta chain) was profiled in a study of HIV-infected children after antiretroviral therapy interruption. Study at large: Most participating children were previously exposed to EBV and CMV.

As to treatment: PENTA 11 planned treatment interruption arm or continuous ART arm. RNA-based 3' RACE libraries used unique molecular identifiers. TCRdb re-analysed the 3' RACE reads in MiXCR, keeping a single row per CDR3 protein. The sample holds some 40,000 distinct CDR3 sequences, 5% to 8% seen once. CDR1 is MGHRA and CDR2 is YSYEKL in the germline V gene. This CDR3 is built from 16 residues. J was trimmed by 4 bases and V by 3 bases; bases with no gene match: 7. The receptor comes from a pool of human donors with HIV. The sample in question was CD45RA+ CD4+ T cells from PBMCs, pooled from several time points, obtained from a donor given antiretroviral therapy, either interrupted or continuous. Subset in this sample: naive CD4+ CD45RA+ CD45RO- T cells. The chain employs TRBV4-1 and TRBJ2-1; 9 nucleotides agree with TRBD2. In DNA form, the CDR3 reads TGCGCCAGCAGCCATTGGACTAGCGACTCTTACAATGAGCAGTTCTTC. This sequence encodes CASSHWTSDSYNEQFF.